Each of the 20 T cell receptor beta chains below was sequenced from the same sample in a study of patients and donors after allogeneic stem cell transplantation. MiXCR, applied by TCRdb to the RT-PCR reads, yields one record per CDR3 protein. This sample has roughly 180,000 distinct CDR3 sequences, with 35% to 50% found just once. The source material was blood, either unsorted or a sorted T cell fraction (not recorded which). Every receptor here comes from a human donor who was either an allogeneic HSCT recipient or a stem cell or donor lymphocyte infusion donor (not recorded which). It is not recorded whose cells these are; they may come from a transplant donor.

The chain employs TRBV4-3 and TRBJ2-7; D is uncertain. Trimming stripped 0 bases from V and 5 bases from J, with 8 bases between. The length of the CDR3 is 13 residues. Per germline, CDR1 LGHNA and CDR2 YSLEER. The DNA for the CDR3 is TGCGCCAGCAGCCAAGATCTGTCGGACGAGCAGTACTTC. Its translation is CASSQDLSDEQYF.

This clonotype was seen only a few times. The gene calls are TRBV4-3 and TRBJ1-2; 7 bases are a match to TRBD1. The CDR3 runs to 15 residues. The germline V gene encodes CDR1 LGHNA and CDR2 YSLEER. V shed 0 bases and J 4 bases; nucleotides not matched to a gene: 5. Written as DNA, the CDR3 is TGCGCCAGCAGCCAAGATACAGGGGTTATCTATGGCTACACCTTC. As protein: CASSQDTGVIYGYTF.

This clonotype was seen only a few times. The chain recombines TRBV29-1 with TRBJ1-2; the match to TRBD1 covers 7 bases. The length of the CDR3 is 14 residues. Germline-derived CDR1 and CDR2 are SQVTM and ANQGSEA. The V and J ends lost 6 bases and 2 bases, in that order; junction bases with no gene match: 9. The CDR3 sequence: CSVGRDRENYGYTF. The CDR3 DNA is TGCAGCGTGGGTCGGGACAGAGAGAACTATGGCTACACCTTC.

The chain links TRBV6-5 to TRBJ1-5, with unresolved D. The CDR3 runs to 15 residues. Germline-derived CDR1 and CDR2 are MNHEY and SVGAGI. The V end lost 4 bases, the J end lost 3 bases, and 13 bases lay between the germline ends. The CDR3 loop is CASSSRQPSNQPQHF. Written as DNA, the CDR3 is TGTGCCAGCAGTTCTAGGCAGCCCTCCAATCAGCCCCAGCATTTT.

Remarks on this clonotype: At one end the junction does not follow the germline gene, possibly because of a read error. The chain couples TRBV7-2 to TRBJ2-5; a weak D match, TRBD1 (6 bases). The germline V gene has CDR1 SGHTA and CDR2 FQGNSA. The length of the CDR3 is 12 residues. The CDR3: CAGSLGGETQYF. The CDR3 DNA reads as TGTGCCGGCAGCTTAGGGGGAGAGACCCAGTACTTC. The variable domain in full, with the rest retrieved from reference TRBV7-2 and TRBJ2-5, is GAGVSQSPSNKVTEKGKDVELRCDPISGHTALYWYRQSLGQGLEFLIYFQGNSAPDKSGLPSDRFSAERTGGSVSTLTIQRTQQEDSAVYLCAGSLGGETQYFGPGTRLLVL.

The rearrangement joins TRBV4-2 to TRBJ1-4; tentative D call: TRBD1 (6 bases). Trimming stripped 4 bases from V and 4 bases from J, with 7 bases between. CDR1 is LGHNA and CDR2 is YNFKEQ in the germline V gene. This CDR3 comprises 13 residues. DNA for the CDR3: TGTGCCAGCAGCCGGACAGTTAATGAAAAACTGTTTTTT. It yields the protein CASSRTVNEKLFF.

This sequence joins TRBV6-1 and TRBJ2-7; no clear D gene. The CDR3 extends over 14 amino acids. Germline V CDR1 and CDR2: MNHNS, SASEGT. V lost 1 base, J lost 3 bases, and 10 bases lay in between. CDR3 protein: CASSEVISSYEQYF. The CDR3 DNA is TGTGCCAGCAGTGAAGTTATTTCAAGCTACGAGCAGTACTTC.

The chain couples TRBV24-1 to TRBJ2-1; D not resolved. The V end lost 1 base, the J end lost 8 bases, and 11 bases lay between the germline ends. This CDR3 is built from 14 residues. Germline-derived CDR1 and CDR2 are KGHDR and SFDVKD. The CDR3 loop is CATSDFSDSDEQFF. The CDR3 nucleotides are TGTGCCACCAGTGATTTCTCAGATTCGGATGAGCAGTTCTTC.

This chain connects TRBV5-1 to TRBJ1-1; D is unclear. CDR1 is SGHRS and CDR2 is YFSETQ in the germline V gene. V was cut by 0 bases and J by 3 bases, with 9 bases left in between. The CDR3 has 14 amino acids. The CDR3 bases are TGCGCCAGCAGCTTGGCCAGACGGGACACTGAAGCTTTCTTT. Encoded protein: CASSLARRDTEAFF.

The chain couples TRBV5-1 to TRBJ2-2, with 9 positions matching TRBD1. Germline V gene sequence: CDR1 SGHRS, CDR2 YFSETQ. Losses at the gene ends were 2 bases for V and 3 bases for J; bases not matched to a gene: 2. This CDR3 has 15 residues. The CDR3 bases are TGCGCCAGCAGCTTTGGGGACAGGGACACCGGGGAGCTGTTTTTT. This encodes CASSFGDRDTGELFF.

The CDR3 sequence: CASSADRAGAEAFF. Written as DNA, the CDR3 is TGTGCCAGCAGCGCGGACAGGGCCGGCGCTGAAGCTTTCTTT. The chain has TRBV9 and TRBJ1-1; TRBD1 agrees at 8 bases. There are 14 residues in the CDR3. Germline-derived CDR1 and CDR2 are SGDLS and YYNGEE. The ends lost 3 bases at V and 6 bases at J; junction bases unmatched: 7.

The rearrangement joins TRBV12-3 or TRBV12-4 to TRBJ2-5, with TRBD1 matching 7 bases. V gave up 6 bases and J gave up 2 bases; unmatched junction bases: 6. The length of the CDR3 is 14 residues. The CDR3 nucleotides are TGTGCCAGCAGGAGCCGGGACAGACAAGAGACCCAGTACTTC. Its protein is CASRSRDRQETQYF.

This rearrangement joins TRBV27 to TRBJ1-1; no definite D call. V lost 10 bases and J 4 bases, leaving 13 bases between the germline ends. The germline gives CDR1 MNHEY, CDR2 SMNVEV (reference sequence). This CDR3 has 12 amino acids. The CDR3 sequence is CATPPVRTEAFF. The CDR3 DNA sequence: TGTGCCACCCCCCCGGTTCGCACTGAAGCTTTCTTT.

This clonotype was observed a single time. The chain uses TRBV7-2 and TRBJ1-2; a weak D match, TRBD1 (5 bases). There are 14 residues in the CDR3. Trimming left V 3 bases short and J 5 bases short, with 13 bases between. Germline-derived CDR1 and CDR2 are SGHTA and FQGNSA. CDR3 coding DNA: TGTGCCAGCAGCTTCGACAGACTGCTTTATGGCTACACCTTC. This codes for CASSFDRLLYGYTF.

This clonotype was observed a handful of times. V usage is TRBV27 and J usage is TRBJ2-2, with 12 positions matching TRBD2. V was pared by 8 bases and J by 5 bases, with 9 bases of the junction left unmatched. The CDR3 spans 16 residues. Germline V gives CDR1 MNHEY, CDR2 SMNVEV (reference sequence). As DNA, the CDR3 is TGTGCCAGCCTTACTCGACTAGCGGGGGTGACCGGGGAGCTGTTTTTT. This encodes CASLTRLAGVTGELFF.

The CDR3 coding sequence is TGTGCCAGCAGCCTCGGGGGGGCAGGCATTTCTCCTAACTATGGCTACACCTTC. Residues: CASSLGGAGISPNYGYTF. The gene calls are TRBV7-8 and TRBJ1-2, with TRBD1 as a possible D gene (6 bases). V dropped 5 bases and J dropped 0 bases, with 22 bases sitting between them. The CDR3 extends over 18 amino acids. Germline V gene sequence: CDR1 SGHVS, CDR2 FQNEAQ.

This clonotype was detected only a few times. The chain combines TRBV20-1 with TRBJ2-1; TRBD2 agrees at 10 bases. The CDR3 runs 17 residues. CDR1 and CDR2 (germline): DFQATT, SNEGSKA (reference sequence). With 1 base clipped from V and 2 bases from J, the junction kept 8 bases outside the gene matches. DNA for the CDR3: TGCAGTGCTAGAGGTATAACGACTAGCGGGCCCTACAATGAGCAGTTCTTC. Residues: CSARGITTSGPYNEQFF.

This clonotype was recorded a few times. The rearrangement uses TRBV29-1 and TRBJ1-4; the match to TRBD1 covers 7 bases. The CDR3 has 14 amino acids. Germline loops: CDR1 SQVTM, CDR2 ANQGSEA. Unmatched junction bases numbered 7, after V lost 4 bases and J lost 5 bases. CDR3 loop: CSVVGTETNEKLFF. Written as DNA, the CDR3 is TGCAGCGTTGTAGGGACAGAGACGAATGAAAAACTGTTTTTT.

The rearrangement uses TRBV7-9 and TRBJ2-3; D gene uncertain. V lost 3 bases, J lost 4 bases, and 17 bases lay in between. The CDR3 length is 16 residues. Germline lookup yields CDR1 SEHNR and CDR2 FQNEAQ (reference sequence). The CDR3 DNA follows: TGTGCCAGCAGCTTCGATATGGAGTGGGCCGCAGATACGCAGTATTTT. Amino acids: CASSFDMEWAADTQYF.

The chain has TRBV12-3 or TRBV12-4 and TRBJ2-7, with a tentative D call TRBD2 (5 bases). CDR3 length equals 13 residues. Trimming shortened V by 3 bases and J by 5 bases, and 11 bases separated the two germline ends. The chain's CDR3 is CASSFLGVHEQYF. The CDR3 DNA sequence: TGTGCCAGCAGTTTCTTGGGAGTCCACGAGCAGTACTTC.